This TCR beta chain comes out of a study of T cells after yellow fever vaccination. This clonotype showed up just a few times. TCRdb processed the 5' RACE reads anew with MiXCR; each CDR3 protein has one entry. The table shows a few hundred thousand distinct CDR3 sequences, with roughly 4.8% occurring only once. Per the germline V gene, CDR1 is MNHEY and CDR2 is SVGAGI. This CDR3 is 13 amino acids long. Trimming took off 7 bases at V and 8 bases at J, with 17 bases between the two ends. The chain has TRBV6-5 and TRBJ1-2, with D perhaps matching TRBD1 (6 bases). This TCR came from a man aged 18 to 30 who received the YFV17D yellow fever vaccine. Sequenced material: CD4+ T cells sorted from PBMCs, taken on the day of the yellow fever booster vaccination. The CDR3 DNA reads TGTGCCAGCATCGATCCCAGGGGACGGGGCTACACCTTC. It codes for CASIDPRGRGYTF.